The next 9 T cell receptor delta chains were all read from a single sample in a study of gamma-delta chains in newborns, infants, children. TCRdb reanalysed the reads via CATT. Of 6,400 or so delta-chain clones listed, roughly 0.7% are singletons. Sequences were obtained from blood. These receptors were collected from a child who was a newborn, infant or young child, either healthy, febrile or measles-vaccinated (not recorded which).

Regarding this clone: This could be a read error, since a much larger clone is one nucleotide away. This rearrangement joins TRDV2 to TRDJ1, with TRDD3 identical over 10 bases. Looked up from germline, CDR1 is GEAIGNYY and CDR2 is EKD. This CDR3 is 15 amino acids long. This chain's CDR3 is CACGTVGGYADKLIF. Here the CDR3 DNA reads TGTGCCTGTGGCACCGTAGGGGGATACGCCGATAAACTCATCTTT.

The table lists this clone with a few counts. A far more abundant clone sits one base away, making this likely a read error. The identical CDR3 is also encoded by other nucleotide sequences in the sample. The rearrangement links TRDV2 to TRDJ2; TRDD3 matches 11 bases. Germline values: CDR1 GEAIGNYY, CDR2 EKD. This CDR3 spans 16 amino acids. This CDR3 reads CACDTLGDILTAQLFF. The CDR3 nucleotides are TGTGCCTGTGACACACTGGGGGATATTTTGACAGCCCAACTCTTCTTT.

The chain joins TRDV2 to TRDJ3, with 8 bases matching TRDD3. Germline trimming cut 0 bases from V and 8 bases from J; bases unmatched to any gene: 23. The length of the CDR3 is 22 residues. Germline CDR1 is GEAIGNYY and CDR2 is EKD. CDR3 residues: CACDTVGARTGGSKVNTRQMFF. The CDR3 bases are TGTGCCTGTGACACCGTGGGGGCTCGGACTGGGGGCTCAAAAGTGAACACCCGACAGATGTTTTTC.

Details on this clone: This likely reflects a read error, since a far larger clone is one base away. In the same sample, other DNA sequences code for this CDR3. The genes are TRDV2 and TRDJ2; 10 bases line up with TRDD3. Looked up from germline, CDR1 is GEAIGNYY and CDR2 is EKD. The CDR3 covers 16 residues. CDR3 region: CACDTLGDTLTAQLFF. CDR3 DNA: TGTGCCTGCGACACCCTGGGGGATACTTTGACAGCACAACTCTTCTTT.

About this clone itself: A much larger clonotype is one base distant, so this may be a read error. Distinct nucleotide sequences in the sample also encode this CDR3. This chain links TRDV2 with TRDJ1, with 9 bases aligning to TRDD3. CDR1 and CDR2 from the germline V gene are GEAIGNYY and EKD. The CDR3 is made up of 15 amino acids. The CDR3 protein is CACDTLGIRADKLIF. The CDR3 coding sequence is TGTGCCTGTGACACGTTGGGGATACGGGCCGATAAACTCATCTTC.

This clone rates as medium-sized. This rearrangement joins TRDV2 to TRDJ3; 7 nucleotides line up with TRDD3. Germline trimming cut 1 base from V and 0 bases from J; bases unmatched to any gene: 14. This CDR3 contains 21 residues. CDR1 and CDR2 (germline): GEAIGNYY, EKD. CDR3 in DNA: TGTGCCTGTGACACAGTCGGAGCGGGGATAAACAGCTCCTGGGACACCCGACAGATGTTTTTC. Translated, it gives CACDTVGAGINSSWDTRQMFF.

This clone was seen only a few times. A much more abundant neighbour one base away suggests this may be a read error. The chain joins TRDV2 to TRDJ3, with TRDD3 matching over 8 bases. Germline V gene data show CDR1 as GEAIGNYY and CDR2 as EKD. The CDR3 is 17 amino acids. This chain's CDR3 is CACDTVLGAWETRQMFF. DNA for the CDR3: TGTGCCTGTGACACCGTACTGGGGGCCTGGGAAACCCGACAGATGTTTTTC.

There are many counts of this clone. Other DNA sequences in this specimen translate into the identical CDR3. The chain combines TRDV2 with TRDJ1; the match to TRDD3 covers 12 bases. The germline gives CDR1 GEAIGNYY, CDR2 EKD. There are 19 residues in the CDR3. V lost 0 bases and J lost 0; bases outside the gene matches: 10. CDR3 nucleotides: TGTGCCTGTGACACCGCTGGGGGATACGCAAGGGTTTACACCGATAAACTCATCTTT. The encoded protein is CACDTAGGYARVYTDKLIF.

This clone has a handful of counts. The protein TCRdb gives is from a much larger clone and does not agree with this DNA's translation at residue 4, likely a read error; the protein shown here comes from the DNA. The rearrangement joins TRDV2 to TRDJ3; D possibly corresponds to TRDD3 (6 bases). Germline V gives CDR1 GEAIGNYY, CDR2 EKD. This CDR3 region has 19 residues. In DNA, the CDR3 is TGTGCCTGTGGCACCGTGGGGGCCCACCTCTCCTGGGACACCCGACAGATGTTTTTC. Translating gives CACGTVGAHLSWDTRQMFF.